This entry lists 4 T cell receptor beta chains sequenced from one sample in a study of glioma-infiltrating T cells after dendritic cell vaccination. The assay was immunoSEQ multiplex PCR, and TCRdb's table has in-frame clones only and misses some. The top ten clones hold around 5.4% of a sample with 80,000 to 100,000 clones, approximately 81% of them seen once. This sample comprised blood, obtained before dendritic cell vaccination. These receptor sequences come from a human donor with glioblastoma.

This clone occurred a few times. This chain joins TRBV2 and TRBJ2-7; D is unresolved. Trimming stripped 8 bases from V and 1 base from J, with 18 bases between. This CDR3 contains 15 residues. Germline loops: CDR1 SNHLY, CDR2 FYNNEI. The CDR3 nucleotides are TGTGCCAGCTACCGAAATGGGCAGCAGTCCTACGAGCAGTACTTC. Amino acid sequence: CASYRNGQQSYEQYF.

The chain employs TRBV15 and TRBJ1-2; D is possibly TRBD1 (5 bases). The CDR3 totals 17 residues. The V end lost 5 bases, the J end lost 5 bases, and 24 bases lay between the germline ends. Germline V gene sequence: CDR1 LNHNV, CDR2 YYDKDF (reference sequence). Written as DNA, the CDR3 is TGTGCCACCAGCGGACGGGAGGGGTGGAATAGAGGGTATGGCTACACCTTC. Its translation is CATSGREGWNRGYGYTF. Filled out from reference TRBV15 and TRBJ1-2, the complete variable domain reads DAMVIQNPRYQVTQFGKPVTLSCSQTLNHNVMYWYQQKSSQAPKLLFHYYDKDFNNEADTPDNFQSRRPNTSFCFLDIRSPGLGDTAMYLCATSGREGWNRGYGYTFGSGTRLTVV.

The chain is built from TRBV6-4 and TRBJ1-1; TRBD1 aligns across 8 bases. V trimming: 3 bases; J trimming: 4 bases; junction bases outside the gene matches: 1. This CDR3 has 13 residues. CDR1 MRHNA and CDR2 SNTAGT come from the germline V gene. CDR3 nucleotide sequence: TGTGCCAGCAGTGAACAGGGGGGCACTGAAGCTTTCTTT. Translation gives CASSEQGGTEAFF.

The gene calls are TRBV2 and TRBJ2-1, with 14 bases matching TRBD2. CDR1 and CDR2 from the germline V gene are SNHLY and FYNNEI. The CDR3 length is 16 residues. V dropped 6 bases and J dropped 14; count of bases not matched to a gene: 15. Here the CDR3 reads CASSRTATSGGAEEFF. The CDR3 nucleotides read TGTGCCAGCAGCCGGACCGCGACTAGCGGGGGGGCGGAGGAGTTCTTC.